This T cell receptor beta chain derives from a study of cytotoxic CD8 clonotypes in ibrutinib-treated CLL. Overall study results and limits: Treatment saw public clonotypes, which were uncommon, either contract or stay stable.

This CDR3 is built from 15 residues. With 6 bases removed from V and 0 bases from J, the gap between germline ends came to 14 bases. CDR1 LNHDA and CDR2 SQIVND come from the germline V gene (reference sequence). Investigators sourced approximately 2 micrograms of genomic DNA from cryopreserved PBMCs for TCR beta libraries. TCRdb's copy holds only in-frame clones and misses some; the assay was immunoSEQ multiplex PCR. The data show fewer than 100,000 clones, more than 75% seen once. In the case of this clone: What it binds is unknown.

The J gene is TRBJ1-2, the V gene TRBV19, with D maybe TRBD1 (6 bases). Here the sequenced sample was PBMCs, taken after 12 months of ibrutinib treatment. This TCR was sampled from a human donor with chronic lymphocytic leukemia. The CDR3 reads CASRTTGATNYGYTF. In DNA form, the CDR3 reads TGTGCCAGTAGGACGACAGGCGCCACTAACTATGGCTACACCTTC.